These 32 T cell receptor beta chains came from one sample sequenced in a study of T cell repertoires in ileal Crohn's disease. Profiled with immunoSEQ multiplex PCR; TCRdb holds only in-frame clones, not every one. The profile shows about 60,000 clones, about 88% of them singletons. As to time point: neoterminal ileum biopsy at postoperative endoscopy, about 6 months after surgery. The sample was ileal tissue. The receptor source for this set is an adult with Crohn's disease.

The chain has TRBV5-1 and TRBJ1-1; TRBD1 might be the D (5 bases). Trimming stripped 4 bases from V and 4 bases from J, with 17 bases between. There are 15 residues in the CDR3. Germline CDR1 and CDR2: SGHRS and YFSETQ. CDR3 nucleotide sequence: TGCGCCAGCAGCCCCGGGGACGGGGGAAGCACTGAAGCTTTCTTT. The encoded protein is CASSPGDGGSTEAFF.

The V call is TRBV13, the J call TRBJ1-1; TRBD1 matches at 7 bases. Germline V lookup: CDR1 PRHDT, CDR2 FYEKMQ (reference sequence). Trimming cost V 4 bases and J 5 bases; bases outside gene matches: 1. The CDR3 spans 12 residues. CDR3 protein: CASSSRGTEAFF. For the CDR3, the DNA is TGTGCCAGCAGCTCCAGGGGGACTGAAGCTTTCTTT.

This rearrangement joins TRBV15 to TRBJ1-2; TRBD1 matches at 9 bases. The CDR3 contains 15 residues. CDR1 and CDR2 (germline): LNHNV, YYDKDF (reference sequence). The junction had 3 bases not matched to a gene; V was cut back by 3 bases and J by 1 base. The CDR3 loop is CATSRGQGNNYGYTF. In nucleotides, the CDR3 is TGTGCCACCAGCAGGGGACAGGGCAATAACTATGGCTACACCTTC.

This clone has only one observation. The gene calls are TRBV6-1 and TRBJ1-5; D gene unclear. The CDR3 loop spans 13 amino acids. Trimming took off 5 bases at V and 4 bases at J, with 9 bases between the two ends. Germline V CDR1 and CDR2: MNHNS, SASEGT. CDR3 sequence reads: CASSSQENQPQHF. Written as DNA, the CDR3 is TGTGCCAGCAGTTCCCAGGAAAATCAGCCCCAGCATTTT.

The V call is TRBV9, the J call TRBJ2-6, with 9 bases identical to TRBD1. This CDR3 comprises 18 residues. V gave up 0 bases and J gave up 4 bases; unmatched junction bases: 8. Germline V lookup: CDR1 SGDLS, CDR2 YYNGEE. This CDR3 reads CASSVGGTGSSGANVLTF. The CDR3, as DNA: TGTGCCAGCAGCGTAGGAGGGACAGGGTCTTCAGGGGCCAACGTCCTGACTTTC.

In its sample, this clone was seen a few times. The V gene is TRBV10-3, the J gene TRBJ2-2; TRBD1 aligns across 9 bases. CDR1 and CDR2 (germline): ENHRY, SYGVKD. CDR3 size: 16 residues. The junction had 6 bases not matched to a gene; V was cut back by 5 bases and J by 2 bases. This chain's CDR3 is CAISISGQGNTGELFF. The CDR3, as DNA: TGTGCCATCAGTATCTCGGGACAGGGTAACACCGGGGAGCTGTTTTTT.

This chain uses TRBV18 with TRBJ2-4; TRBD1 matches at 9 bases. CDR3 length: 14 amino acids. J lost 5 bases, V lost 6 bases, and 5 bases had no gene match. The V gene's germline CDR1 is KGHSH and CDR2 LQKENI. The CDR3 region has the DNA TGTGCCAGCTCCACGCGGACAGGGGAAAACATTCAGTACTTC. Amino acids: CASSTRTGENIQYF.

This clone was seen only once. CDR3 sequence: CASSFGTGVENEQFF. The CDR3 DNA sequence: TGCGCCAGCAGCTTCGGGACAGGGGTGGAAAATGAGCAGTTCTTC. The chain employs TRBV5-1 and TRBJ2-1; TRBD1 agrees at 10 bases. V lost 2 bases, J lost 7 bases, and 6 bases stayed unmatched. Germline loops: CDR1 SGHRS, CDR2 YFSETQ. This CDR3 spans 15 amino acids.

The V call is TRBV5-1, the J call TRBJ1-1; D is unresolved. Deletions cut 0 bases from V and 4 bases from J, with 7 bases between. The CDR3 has 13 residues. Germline values: CDR1 SGHRS, CDR2 YFSETQ. The CDR3 protein is CASSLAGSTEAFF. CDR3 bases: TGCGCCAGCAGCTTGGCCGGTTCCACTGAAGCTTTCTTT.

This clone is medium-sized in the sample. V usage is TRBV6-6 and J usage is TRBJ2-3, with 11 bases fitting TRBD2. V trimming: 6 bases; J trimming: 2 bases; junction bases outside the gene matches: 7. Germline V gene lookup returns CDR1 MNHNY and CDR2 SVGAGI (reference sequence). This CDR3 is 16 amino acids long. CDR3 in amino acids: CASSMTSGASTDTQYF. The CDR3 nucleotides are TGTGCCAGCAGCATGACTAGCGGGGCTTCCACAGATACGCAGTATTTT.

This chain uses TRBV5-6 with TRBJ1-5; weak D call: TRBD1 (6 bases). CDR1 is SGHDT, CDR2 YYEEEE, per germline. CDR3 length: 14 residues. V was cut by 5 bases and J by 7 bases, with 16 bases left in between. The CDR3 DNA is TGTGCCAGCAGTCGGGGGGCAGGGGAGCAGCCCCAGCATTTT. Its translation is CASSRGAGEQPQHF.

This chain connects TRBV5-4 to TRBJ2-1; D unclear. V lost 1 base and J 10 bases, leaving 9 bases between the germline ends. Germline CDR1 reads SGHNT; CDR2 reads YYREEE (reference sequence). This CDR3 spans 12 amino acids. The CDR3 DNA follows: TGTGCCAGCAGCTTGTTTATCGGGGAGCAGTTCTTC. This sequence encodes CASSLFIGEQFF.

The count of this clone is one. This chain joins TRBV5-6 and TRBJ2-1, with TRBD2 as a possible D gene (5 bases). Germline V lookup: CDR1 SGHDT, CDR2 YYEEEE. The V end was cut by 1 base, the J end by 16 bases, with 18 bases between. This CDR3 contains 13 residues. CDR3 nucleotide sequence: TGTGCCAGCAGCTTGAGTGAGGGTGGCTTACGATTCTTC. It is translated as CASSLSEGGLRFF.

V usage is TRBV11-2 and J usage is TRBJ2-3; 10 nucleotides agree with TRBD2. V was clipped by 5 bases and J by 2 bases; unmatched bases: 7. CDR3 length equals 16 residues. Germline V gene sequence: CDR1 SGHAT, CDR2 FQNNGV. This chain's CDR3 is CASSIGAGGPTDTQYF. The CDR3 DNA follows: TGTGCCAGCAGCATTGGAGCGGGAGGGCCCACAGATACGCAGTATTTT.

This clone appeared a few times. The chain has TRBV11-2 and TRBJ2-2; 9 positions agree with TRBD1. V lost 6 bases, J lost 5 bases, and 1 base stayed unmatched. In germline, CDR1 is SGHAT, CDR2 FQNNGV. The CDR3 spans 13 residues. DNA for the CDR3: TGTGCCAGCAGTGGACAGGGGACCGGGGAGCTGTTTTTT. As protein: CASSGQGTGELFF.

The chain has TRBV15 and TRBJ2-6, with D possibly TRBD1 on 6 matching bases. Germline assignment: CDR1 LNHNV and CDR2 YYDKDF (reference sequence). The V gene lost 0 bases and the J gene lost 4 bases, with 13 bases spanning the gap. The CDR3 has 17 amino acids. CDR3 nucleotides: TGTGCCACCAGCAGAGATCTGGGGGCTCTAGGGGCCAACGTCCTGACTTTC. The encoded protein is CATSRDLGALGANVLTF.

The rearrangement links TRBV6-1 to TRBJ1-4, with D possibly matching TRBD1 (5 bases). The CDR3 consists of 14 residues. V shed 2 bases and J shed 4 bases, with 8 bases lying between them. CDR1 and CDR2 from the germline V gene are MNHNS and SASEGT. CDR3 sequence (DNA): TGTGCCAGCAGTGAAATTCAGGGTAATGAAAAACTGTTTTTT. It specifies CASSEIQGNEKLFF.

V usage is TRBV2 and J usage is TRBJ1-2, with D perhaps TRBD1 (5 bases). Germline V gives CDR1 SNHLY, CDR2 FYNNEI. The V end was cut by 5 bases, the J end by 5 bases, with 15 bases between. The CDR3 is made up of 14 amino acids. CDR3 DNA: TGTGCCAGCAGTTCCCTAGACACAGGATATGGCTACACCTTC. Its translation: CASSSLDTGYGYTF.

The chain employs TRBV5-4 and TRBJ2-5; the match to TRBD2 covers 12 bases. The CDR3 extends over 16 amino acids. V shed 5 bases, J shed 5 bases, and the junction held 10 bases outside the gene matches. The germline CDR1 and CDR2 sequences are SGHNT and YYREEE (reference sequence). The CDR3 spells CASSKKLAGGEETQYF. The DNA for the CDR3 is TGTGCCAGCAGTAAAAAACTAGCGGGGGGCGAGGAGACCCAGTACTTC.

The gene calls are TRBV20-1 and TRBJ1-2; D is unclear. Germline CDR1 reads DFQATT; CDR2 reads SNEGSKA (reference sequence). This CDR3 has 10 amino acids. V lost 5 bases and J 4 bases, leaving 5 bases between the germline ends. CDR3 bases: TGCAGTGCTCCGAGCTATGGCTACACCTTC. It translates to CSAPSYGYTF.

This chain uses TRBV7-9 with TRBJ2-1, with 7 nucleotides matching TRBD2. Germline values: CDR1 SEHNR, CDR2 FQNEAQ (reference sequence). With V trimmed by 2 bases and J by 10 bases, 2 bases remained unmatched. The CDR3 has 12 amino acids. The chain's CDR3 is CASSLNSGEQFF. Written as DNA, the CDR3 is TGTGCCAGCAGCTTAAATAGCGGGGAGCAGTTCTTC.

The chain carries TRBV19 and TRBJ2-5, with TRBD2 as a possible D gene (6 bases). Trimming left V 4 bases short and J 5 bases short, with 17 bases between. The CDR3 contains 15 residues. The germline CDR1 and CDR2 sequences are LNHDA and SQIVND (reference sequence). CDR3 residues: CASSTRLGGRETQYF. In DNA, the CDR3 is TGTGCCAGTAGTACCCGACTAGGCGGGCGGGAGACCCAGTACTTC.

This rearrangement joins TRBV29-1 to TRBJ1-3, with 10 bases aligning to TRBD1. Unmatched junction bases numbered 4, after V lost 1 base and J lost 4 bases. The CDR3 has 15 amino acids. The germline V gene encodes CDR1 SQVTM and CDR2 ANQGSEA. In DNA, the CDR3 is TGCAGCGTTGAAGGACAGGGGGCGAGGGGAAACACCATATATTTT. Protein sequence: CSVEGQGARGNTIYF.

As DNA, the CDR3 is TGCGCCAGCAGCTTGGGTGGGACTAAAGAGACCCAGTACTTC. Its translation: CASSLGGTKETQYF. V gene TRBV5-1 combines with J gene TRBJ2-5; 7 bases line up with TRBD2. Germline lookup yields CDR1 SGHRS and CDR2 YFSETQ. This CDR3 is 14 amino acids long. V shed 0 bases, J shed 3 bases, and the junction held 2 bases outside the gene matches.

This chain's CDR3 is CASSLNAQVEAFF. The CDR3 DNA is TGTGCCAGCAGCTTAAATGCGCAGGTTGAAGCTTTCTTT. V and J are TRBV7-6 and TRBJ1-1; no clear D. The CDR3 contains 13 residues. The germline V gene encodes CDR1 SGHVS and CDR2 FNYEAQ. Trimming shortened V by 2 bases and J by 7 bases, and 11 bases separated the two germline ends.

CDR3 sequence: CASSDVRTGSNEQFF. For the CDR3, the DNA is TGTGCCAGCAGCGATGTCCGGACAGGGAGTAATGAGCAGTTCTTC. The rearrangement uses TRBV6-1 and TRBJ2-1; 8 positions match TRBD1. The V segment lost 6 bases and the J segment 7 bases; nucleotides outside the gene matches: 11. Per the germline V gene, CDR1 is MNHNS and CDR2 is SASEGT. CDR3 length: 15 amino acids.

The CDR3: CASSSDRDAYGYTF. DNA for the CDR3: TGTGCCAGCAGTTCGGACAGGGACGCCTATGGCTACACCTTC. The rearrangement joins TRBV28 to TRBJ1-2, with 8 bases that match TRBD1. The CDR3 is 14 residues long. The V gene's germline CDR1 is MDHEN and CDR2 SYDVKM. V shed 4 bases and J 4 bases; nucleotides not matched to a gene: 5.

V and J are TRBV6-4 and TRBJ1-2; the match to TRBD1 covers 9 bases. J lost 11 bases, V lost 0 bases, and 7 bases had no gene match. This CDR3 comprises 14 residues. Per the germline V gene, CDR1 is MRHNA and CDR2 is SNTAGT. The CDR3 DNA reads TGTGCCAGCAGTGACTCTGGCAACAGGGGGCCGTACACCTTC. Residues: CASSDSGNRGPYTF.

The chain recombines TRBV5-4 with TRBJ2-3; D gene ambiguous. Deletions cut 3 bases from V and 3 bases from J, with 17 bases between. CDR1 is SGHNT, CDR2 YYREEE, per germline (reference sequence). The CDR3 has 16 amino acids. This CDR3 is CASSSRPGIGTDTQYF. The CDR3 DNA follows: TGTGCCAGCAGCTCACGGCCCGGAATCGGGACAGATACGCAGTATTTT.

The chain carries TRBV6-1 and TRBJ1-2; D may be TRBD1 (6 bases). The CDR3 loop spans 14 amino acids. V shed 3 bases and J shed 1 base, with 9 bases lying between them. Germline CDR1 is MNHNS and CDR2 is SASEGT. The CDR3 loop reads CASSDLQGNYGYTF. CDR3 nucleotides: TGTGCCAGCAGTGACTTACAGGGTAACTATGGCTACACCTTC.

This chain links TRBV5-1 with TRBJ1-5, with D possibly being TRBD1 (6 bases). With 4 bases removed from V and 6 bases from J, the gap between germline ends came to 11 bases. Germline values: CDR1 SGHRS, CDR2 YFSETQ. The CDR3 sequence is 13 residues long. CDR3 loop: CASSNLGGQPQHF. CDR3 in DNA: TGCGCCAGCAGCAACCTAGGGGGTCAGCCCCAGCATTTT.

The V and J genes are TRBV10-3 and TRBJ2-1; 8 bases are shared with TRBD2. The CDR3 runs to 14 residues. Trimming removed 8 bases from V and 5 bases from J; junction bases left unmatched: 8. Germline-derived CDR1 and CDR2 are ENHRY and SYGVKD. The CDR3 region is CAIEEGLDNNEQFF. The CDR3 bases are TGTGCCATCGAGGAGGGACTAGACAACAATGAGCAGTTCTTC.